This TCR beta chain was sequenced for a study of blood T cell repertoires in COVID-19. Study at large: COVID-19 samples, acute and convalescent, were from the United States, Italy and Spain. T cells, B-cell-depleted T cells, or PBMCs supplied cDNA or gDNA.

The CDR3 is made up of 16 amino acids. The ends were cut back, 5 bases at V and 0 bases at J, with 14 bases in the middle. As processed by the authors: It was from reference gene primer amplification that nucleated cell counts were estimated. This table comes from immunoSEQ multiplex PCR, and its TCRdb copy is limited to in-frame clones, with some not included. D and trimming come from the DNA, and the V and J calls and clone size come from that table. The profile shows 65,000 to 85,000 clones, about 80% of them singletons. The V gene is TRBV6-7, the J gene TRBJ1-3; D is ambiguous. TRBV6-7 is sorted into the ORF group, with uncertain function. The sample was peripheral blood. The origin of this receptor is a man between 45 and 60 years old with active or convalescent COVID-19. The CDR3 is CASSETRRVSGNTIYF. CDR3 DNA sequence: TGTGCCAGCAGTGAAACCCGTCGGGTCTCTGGAAACACCATATATTTT.